This TCR beta chain was documented in a study of T cell repertoires in cytomegalovirus infection. Findings and caveats of the study: In two of eight donors, the top clonotype was HLA-C-restricted CMV-specific.

This clonotype was counted a few times. Its antigen remains unknown. MiXCR was run by TCRdb on the reads, yielding one entry per CDR3 protein. Of about 920,000 distinct CDR3 sequences in the sample, approximately 31% are singletons; the top ten hold over 11%. This sequence originates from a human donor in good health (CMV status not recorded). Some clones in this sample may be carry-over from other donors' samples. Here the sequenced sample was cultured CD8+ T cells from PBMCs, taken from culture after CMV antigen stimulation.

The CDR3 sequence: CASSGLLTEITEAFF. Written as DNA, the CDR3 is TGTGCCAGCAGCGGGTTATTGACAGAGATCACTGAAGCTTTCTTT. The V and J genes are TRBV9 and TRBJ1-1; D is perhaps TRBD1 (5 bases). Trimming removed 3 bases from V and 4 bases from J, with 16 bases in between. CDR1 is SGDLS and CDR2 is YYNGEE in the germline V gene. The CDR3 has 15 amino acids.